Listed below are T cell receptor beta chains from one sample, sequenced in a study of T-cell reconstitution after alpha-beta-depleted transplantation in children. TCRdb passed the PCR reads through MiXCR, listing each CDR3 protein once. Altogether about 980,000 distinct CDR3 sequences are present, roughly 29% being singletons, with the ten largest covering around 30%. The source was PBMCs, mostly from graft donor cells, collected 360 days after TCRalphabeta/CD19-depleted stem cell transplant. These receptors came from a boy under two years old who had a stem cell transplant for SCID, so the T cells may come from the graft donor. CDR3s include the opening cysteine and the closing phenylalanine or tryptophan. The D gene is left open where the match is weak. Only some rows state a clone size, as once, few, many or a class for expanded clones.

clone size,V gene,D gene,J gene,CDR3 DNA,CDR3 protein
NA,TRBV12-3/TRBV12-4,TRBD1,TRBJ2-4,TGTGCCAGCAGTTTAGTCGGGGACAGACTAGCCAAAAACATTCAGTACTTC,CASSLVGDRLAKNIQYF
NA,TRBV5-1,TRBD1,TRBJ1-1,TGCGCCAGCAGCTCGACCCCGGGACAGGGCCTCGAAGCTTTCTTT,CASSSTPGQGLEAFF
NA,TRBV2,NA,TRBJ1-2,TGTGCCAGCAGTGAATTATCCGTTGCTCCGTTCTTC,CASSELSVAPFF
NA,TRBV15,TRBD1,TRBJ1-1,TGTGCCACCAGCGTCCCGGGACAGGGGAGGAACACTGAAGCTTTCTTT,CATSVPGQGRNTEAFF
few,TRBV18,TRBD1,TRBJ2-3,TGTGCCAGCTCACCAGGACAGGCTGGCTTTAGCACAGATACGCAGTATTTT,CASSPGQAGFSTDTQYF
NA,TRBV12-5,TRBD2,TRBJ2-1,TGTGCTAGTGGTTTGGTACCCCCAAGGAGAGCGGGGAAGTACAATGAGCAGTTCTTC,CASGLVPPRRAGKYNEQFF
NA,TRBV21-1,NA,TRBJ1-6,TGTGCCAGCAGCAAAGGAGGGGACAGGGGAAGTGGCGATTCACCCCTCCACTTT,CASSKGGDRGSGDSPLHF
NA,TRBV27,NA,TRBJ2-3,TGTGCCAGCAGTCCCTATCACACAGATACGCAGTATTTT,CASSPYHTDTQYF
once,TRBV20-1,TRBD2,TRBJ2-5,TGCAGTGCTTCGACTAGCGGACAAGAGACCCAGTACTTC,CSASTSGQETQYF
NA,TRBV5-1,TRBD1,TRBJ2-1,TGCGCCAGCAGCCTCAGACAGGGGGCTTGGGAGCAGTTCTTC,CASSLRQGAWEQFF
NA,TRBV10-3,TRBD1,TRBJ1-5,TGTGCCATCAGAGGACAGGAAAATCAGCCCCAGCATTTT,CAIRGQENQPQHF
NA,TRBV5-1,NA,TRBJ2-1,TGCGCCAGCAGCTTGGATGGACAGAGCAACAATGAGCAGTTCTTC,CASSLDGQSNNEQFF
few,TRBV20-1,TRBD2,TRBJ2-1,TGCAGTGCCCTGACCTCCAGGGAGGGTAATGAGCAGTTCTTC,CSALTSREGNEQFF
few,TRBV7-2,TRBD2,TRBJ2-7,TGTGCCAGCAGCCAATTAGCGGGGCAGGCGGAGCAGTACTTC,CASSQLAGQAEQYF
few,TRBV10-3,NA,TRBJ2-7,TGTGCCACCATACCCACAGGTTCCTCAGGGGAGCAGTACTTC,CATIPTGSSGEQYF
NA,TRBV5-1,NA,TRBJ2-5,TGCGCCAGCAGCTTGAGCTACAGAGAGACCCAGTACTTC,CASSLSYRETQYF
NA,TRBV27,NA,TRBJ2-1,TGTGCCAGCAGTTTATCACGGGTGGGGCATGAGCAGTTCTTC,CASSLSRVGHEQFF
NA,TRBV5-1,NA,TRBJ2-1,TGCGCCAGCAGCTTGGGGGACGGGGATTCCTACAATGAGCAGTTCTTC,CASSLGDGDSYNEQFF
few,TRBV5-5,NA,TRBJ2-7,TGTGCCAGCAGCTTGGCTGTCCGAGGGAACTACGAGCAGTACTTC,CASSLAVRGNYEQYF
NA,TRBV12-3/TRBV12-4,NA,TRBJ2-3,TGTGCCAGCAGTTACATCTCAGATACGCAGTATTTT,CASSYISDTQYF
few,TRBV4-1,TRBD1,TRBJ2-1,TGCGCCAGCAGCCAAGAGGGAAGGGGGCGTTCCGCCTACAATGAGCAGTTCTTC,CASSQEGRGRSAYNEQFF
few,TRBV7-9,NA,TRBJ2-7,TGTGCCAGCAGCTTGTCCTTGGGGGCGCAGGACGAGCAGTACTTC,CASSLSLGAQDEQYF
few,TRBV25-1,NA,TRBJ2-3,TGTGCCAGCAGTGACAGGGCCACCACAGATACGCAGTATTTT,CASSDRATTDTQYF
NA,TRBV12-3/TRBV12-4,NA,TRBJ2-3,TGTGCCAGCAGTTTCCCTGGACGCACAGATACGCAGTATTTT,CASSFPGRTDTQYF
few,TRBV29-1,NA,TRBJ2-7,TGCAGCGTTGAAGACGGACCTTACCCCTACGAGCAGTACTTC,CSVEDGPYPYEQYF
few,TRBV7-3,NA,TRBJ2-3,TGTGCCAGCAGCTTATCGGCTAGCCTCACAGATACGCAGTATTTT,CASSLSASLTDTQYF
NA,TRBV5-1,NA,TRBJ2-2,TGCGCCAGCAGCTTGGAGGGCAGGGCTCACACCGGGGAGCTGTTTTTT,CASSLEGRAHTGELFF
few,TRBV6-1,NA,TRBJ2-2,TGTGCCAGCAGTGGAGACAGGCTGAGTGTTACCGGGGAGCTGTTTTTT,CASSGDRLSVTGELFF
NA,TRBV7-2,TRBD2,TRBJ2-3,TGTGCCAGCAGCCCTCGGGCTAGCGGGGGTTTGCATACGCAGTATTTT,CASSPRASGGLHTQYF
NA,TRBV27,NA,TRBJ1-1,TGTGCCAGCCGTCTGGGAGGATATACTGAAGCTTTCTTT,CASRLGGYTEAFF
few,TRBV20-1,TRBD2,TRBJ2-1,TGCAGTGCTAGGGTCGCTAGCGGGGGGGACTTCAATGAGCAGTTCTTC,CSARVASGGDFNEQFF
NA,TRBV5-1,TRBD1,TRBJ1-1,TGCGCCAGCAGCCCAGGAGGGACAGGGGGCGAGAGGAACACTGAAGCTTTCTTT,CASSPGGTGGERNTEAFF
NA,TRBV19,NA,TRBJ1-6,TGTGCCAGTAGTATCGCGGTTGACTTAAATTCACCCCTCCACTTT,CASSIAVDLNSPLHF
NA,TRBV13,NA,TRBJ2-7,TGTGCCAGCAGCCCCGACCGGGACGGCTTCTACGAGCAGTACTTC,CASSPDRDGFYEQYF
many,TRBV27,TRBD1,TRBJ2-5,TGTGCCAGCAGTCCGGGGACAGGGAGAGGAGAGACCCAGTACTTC,CASSPGTGRGETQYF
NA,TRBV28,TRBD1,TRBJ2-1,TGTGCCAGCGGGACAGGGGGACTCAATGAGCAGTTCTTC,CASGTGGLNEQFF
NA,TRBV5-6,TRBD1,TRBJ2-1,TGTGCCAGCAGCTGGACAGGGGTGATCAATGAGCAGTTCTTC,CASSWTGVINEQFF
NA,TRBV20-1,NA,TRBJ2-1,TGCAGTGCTAGAGATCAGGGTACCTACAATGAGCAGTTCTTC,CSARDQGTYNEQFF
NA,TRBV6-1,TRBD2,TRBJ2-1,TGTGCCAGCAGTGAAGCGTCGGCGGGGGGCAATGAGCAGTTCTTC,CASSEASAGGNEQFF
NA,TRBV6-5,TRBD1,TRBJ2-3,TGTGCCAGCAGTTACCCCGGGACAGGGCTCACAGATACGCAGTATTTT,CASSYPGTGLTDTQYF
NA,TRBV10-3,NA,TRBJ1-2,TGTGCCATCACCCCAAACCTCGGCTATGGCTACACCTTC,CAITPNLGYGYTF
NA,TRBV25-1,NA,TRBJ2-3,TGTGCCAGCAGTAGGCAGGGAGCGCAGTATTTT,CASSRQGAQYF
few,TRBV3-1,TRBD1,TRBJ1-2,TGTGCCAGCAGCCCAGGGGGCAGGAGTTATGGCTACACCTTC,CASSPGGRSYGYTF
once,TRBV19,NA,TRBJ1-1,TGTGCCAGTAGTCTATGGACTGAGGCTGAAGCTTTCTTT,CASSLWTEAEAFF
NA,TRBV11-2,NA,TRBJ2-1,TGTGCCAGCAGCTCGAACAGGGGCGGGAGAGAGAATGAGCAGTTCTTC,CASSSNRGGRENEQFF
NA,TRBV30,TRBD2,TRBJ2-3,TGTGCCTGGAGTGTAGGGGCCCCTCGGGGGGCAGATACGCAGTATTTT,CAWSVGAPRGADTQYF
few,TRBV5-1,TRBD2,TRBJ2-1,TGCGCCAGCACCTGGACTAGCGGGGGGAATGAGCAGTTCTTC,CASTWTSGGNEQFF
NA,TRBV5-6,NA,TRBJ2-7,TGTGCCAGCAGTTGGAGTGGGAGCCCCTACGAGCAGTACTTC,CASSWSGSPYEQYF
few,TRBV12-3/TRBV12-4,NA,TRBJ2-3,TGTGCCAGCAGTTTAGCGTCAGGGGAAGATACGCAGTATTTT,CASSLASGEDTQYF
NA,TRBV6-5,NA,TRBJ2-7,TGTGCCAGCAGTTACTCGATGGCGGGCTCCTACGAGCAGTACTTC,CASSYSMAGSYEQYF
NA,TRBV28,TRBD2,TRBJ2-1,TGTGCCAGCAGTGTAGAGTTACTAGCGGGGGGGATATCGGGGCAGTTCTTC,CASSVELLAGGISGQFF
NA,TRBV24-1,TRBD2,TRBJ2-5,TGTGCCACCAGTGGGGGACTAGCGGGGGGGCAGGAAGAGACCCAGTACTTC,CATSGGLAGGQEETQYF
few,TRBV5-5,NA,TRBJ2-1,TGTGCCAGCAGCCGAGACGTGACGGGCAGCTCCTACAATGAGCAGTTCTTC,CASSRDVTGSSYNEQFF
NA,TRBV5-1,TRBD1,TRBJ1-1,TGCGCCAGCAGCTTGGCCGGGACAGAAGGGACTGAAGCTTTCTTT,CASSLAGTEGTEAFF
NA,TRBV12-3/TRBV12-4,NA,TRBJ2-7,TGTGCCAGCAGACACACCTACGAGCAGTACTTC,CASRHTYEQYF
NA,TRBV6-1,TRBD1,TRBJ2-5,TGTGCCAGCAGTGAAGAAAGGACAGGGGGTCAGACCCAGTACTTC,CASSEERTGGQTQYF
few,TRBV30,NA,TRBJ2-3,TGTGCCTGGCAACTAGGGGGTACGCAGTATTTT,CAWQLGGTQYF